Below are 28 T cell receptor beta chains sequenced from a single sample in a study of blood T cell repertoires in COVID-19. Produced via immunoSEQ multiplex PCR; TCRdb's table is partial and in-frame only. The sample consists of roughly 400,000 clones, about 89% of them appearing once. The sample consisted of peripheral blood. These receptor sequences come from a woman aged 60-75 years with COVID-19, enrolled during active disease.

The CDR3 sequence: CASSLRDTSGYTF. Here the CDR3 DNA reads TGTGCCAGCAGTTTACGGGACACCAGCGGCTACACCTTC. The chain employs TRBV27 and TRBJ1-2; D is perhaps TRBD1 (6 bases). Trimming stripped 2 bases from V and 8 bases from J, with 12 bases between. This CDR3 contains 13 residues. Per germline, CDR1 MNHEY and CDR2 SMNVEV (reference sequence).

CDR3 in amino acids: CASSESRGSYNEQFF. CDR3 coding DNA: TGTGCCAGCAGTGAATCCAGGGGCTCCTACAATGAGCAGTTCTTC. The chain uses TRBV25-1 and TRBJ2-1; perhaps TRBD1 as D (6 bases). The CDR3 consists of 15 residues. Trimming removed 1 base from V and 0 bases from J, with 7 bases in between. Germline V gives CDR1 MGHDK, CDR2 SYGVNS.

Comments on this clone: This sample also contains other DNA sequences that code for the same CDR3. V usage is TRBV19 and J usage is TRBJ1-4, with 11 positions matching TRBD1. Trimming removed 4 bases from V and 5 bases from J; junction bases left unmatched: 0. This CDR3 has 14 amino acids. Germline V gives CDR1 LNHDA, CDR2 SQIVND (reference sequence). The CDR3 region is CASSRDRGNEKLFF. Written as DNA, the CDR3 is TGTGCCAGTAGTAGGGACAGGGGGAATGAAAAACTGTTTTTT.

DNA of the CDR3: TGTGCCAGCAGCCAAGGTAACACCAACTATGGCTACACCTTC. Translated: CASSQGNTNYGYTF. The rearrangement uses TRBV3-1 (or the pseudogene TRBV3-2) and TRBJ1-2; D not certain. V dropped 1 base and J dropped 2 bases, with 8 bases sitting between them. The CDR3 is made up of 14 amino acids. Germline V gene lookup returns CDR1 LGHDT and CDR2 YNNKEL (reference sequence).

The chain is built from TRBV5-1 and TRBJ2-3, with TRBD2 identical over 7 bases. The CDR3 consists of 15 residues. Germline assignment: CDR1 SGHRS and CDR2 YFSETQ. The junction had 3 bases not matched to a gene; V was cut back by 0 bases and J by 2 bases. The CDR3 sequence: CASSLAGLDTDTQYF. CDR3 in DNA: TGCGCCAGCAGCTTGGCCGGACTAGACACAGATACGCAGTATTTT.

The chain carries TRBV27 and TRBJ2-7; D is unclear. The CDR3 runs to 14 residues. Germline V gene data show CDR1 as MNHEY and CDR2 as SMNVEV (reference sequence). V shed 1 base and J shed 1 base, with 8 bases lying between them. The CDR3 loop reads CASSLLGRSYEQYF. The CDR3, as DNA: TGTGCCAGCAGTTTATTGGGCAGATCCTACGAGCAGTACTTC.

V is TRBV5-4 and J is TRBJ2-3; D possibly corresponds to TRBD2 (5 bases). Germline V CDR1 and CDR2: SGHNT, YYREEE (reference sequence). The V end lost 4 bases, the J end lost 5 bases, and 11 bases lay between the germline ends. This CDR3 region has 13 residues. The CDR3 nucleotides are TGTGCCAGCAGCAAGCTCGGGGTAGATACGCAGTATTTT. This codes for CASSKLGVDTQYF. The full variable domain, in which reference TRBV5-4 and TRBJ2-3 provide the parts outside the CDR3, is ETGVTQSPTHLIKTRGQQVTLRCSSQSGHNTVSWYQQALGQGPQFIFQYYREEENGRGNFPPRFSGLQFPNYSSELNVNALELDDSALYLCASSKLGVDTQYFGPGTRLTVL.

The rearrangement links TRBV11-3 to TRBJ2-1; 7 positions agree with TRBD1. CDR3 length equals 14 residues. With V trimmed by 4 bases and J by 3 bases, 3 bases remained unmatched. CDR1 and CDR2 (germline): SGHNT, YENEEA. CDR3 bases: TGTGCCAGCAGCTCCCGACAGGGCTACAATGAGCAGTTCTTC. Its translation is CASSSRQGYNEQFF.

J is TRBJ2-2 and V is TRBV10-2; D is perhaps TRBD2 (5 bases). The V gene lost 9 bases and the J gene lost 3 bases, with 11 bases spanning the gap. Germline-derived CDR1 and CDR2 are WSHSY and SAAADI. This CDR3 region has 13 residues. CDR3 region: CASVDFHTGELFF. The CDR3 DNA follows: TGCGCCAGTGTGGACTTTCACACCGGGGAGCTGTTTTTT.

This clone came up once. The chain couples TRBV12-5 to TRBJ2-5; weak D call: TRBD1 (5 bases). The germline V and J ends were trimmed by 1 base and 5 bases, with 8 bases remaining between them. This CDR3 region has 13 residues. Germline V gene lookup returns CDR1 LGHNT and CDR2 FRNRAP. Written as DNA, the CDR3 is TGTGCTAGTGGTTTGGGGACAACGGAGACCCAGTACTTC. This encodes CASGLGTTETQYF.

The chain combines TRBV18 with TRBJ2-7, with a tentative D call TRBD1 (6 bases). V shed 3 bases and J shed 3 bases, with 12 bases lying between them. This CDR3 region has 14 residues. The germline V gene has CDR1 KGHSH and CDR2 LQKENI. DNA for the CDR3: TGTGCCAGCTCACCCGGCCGCAGGGGCTACGAGCAGTACTTC. Translated: CASSPGRRGYEQYF.

This chain connects TRBV19 to TRBJ1-4; 7 nucleotides match TRBD1. From germline, CDR1 is LNHDA and CDR2 SQIVND (reference sequence). J gave up 8 bases and V 1 base, and 10 bases lay outside the gene matches. The CDR3 consists of 16 residues. CDR3 protein: CASSIAKTGTREKLFF. CDR3 coding DNA: TGTGCCAGTAGTATAGCAAAGACAGGGACCAGAGAAAAACTGTTTTTT.

The chain recombines TRBV9 with TRBJ1-5; maybe TRBD1 (5 bases). The CDR3 spans 14 residues. Trimming removed 3 bases at V and 0 bases at J, with 7 bases between. From germline, CDR1 is SGDLS and CDR2 YYNGEE. The CDR3 coding sequence is TGTGCCAGCAGCGCGGGGGGTAGCAATCAGCCCCAGCATTTT. Translating gives CASSAGGSNQPQHF.

The chain links TRBV9 to TRBJ2-7; weak D call: TRBD1 (6 bases). V gave up 2 bases and J gave up 2 bases, with 14 bases separating them. The germline V gene encodes CDR1 SGDLS and CDR2 YYNGEE. The CDR3 length is 15 residues. In DNA form, the CDR3 reads TGTGCCAGCAGCGTCGGAGCAGGGGAAACCTACGAGCAGTACTTC. Amino acids: CASSVGAGETYEQYF.

This chain's CDR3 is CASSFARARIELKGNYGYTF. The CDR3 DNA follows: TGTGCCAGCAGTTTTGCGAGGGCCCGAATTGAACTGAAAGGAAACTATGGCTACACCTTC. The rearrangement links TRBV28 to TRBJ1-2; D ambiguous. Trimming took 3 bases from V and 2 from J, leaving 28 bases between them. The CDR3 totals 20 residues. The germline CDR1 and CDR2 sequences are MDHEN and SYDVKM.

V gene TRBV2 combines with J gene TRBJ1-6; D is unclear. V was clipped by 7 bases and J by 7 bases, with 8 bases between them. CDR1 is SNHLY and CDR2 is FYNNEI in the germline V gene. The CDR3 has 12 amino acids. The CDR3 coding sequence is TGTGCCAGCAACGGGTTCAATTCACCCCTCCACTTT. The encoded protein is CASNGFNSPLHF.

The chain employs TRBV5-8 and TRBJ1-2; D is uncertain. Germline V gene sequence: CDR1 SGHTS, CDR2 YDEGEE. There are 13 residues in the CDR3. Trimming removed 2 bases from V and 3 bases from J, with 8 bases in between. The CDR3 DNA reads TGTGCCAGCAGCTTCCAGTTCTACTATGGCTACACCTTC. This sequence encodes CASSFQFYYGYTF.

The rearrangement links TRBV6-5 to TRBJ2-7; D may be TRBD1 (6 bases). Germline V lookup: CDR1 MNHEY, CDR2 SVGAGI. The ends were cut back, 2 bases at V and 3 bases at J, with 17 bases in the middle. CDR3 length: 16 amino acids. The CDR3 sequence: CASSYTGTNYLYEQYF. DNA of the CDR3: TGTGCCAGCAGTTACACCGGGACAAACTACCTCTACGAGCAGTACTTC.

The V and J genes are TRBV6-1 and TRBJ1-2; the D gene is possibly TRBD1 (6 bases). V was trimmed by 2 bases and J by 8 bases, leaving 12 bases between them. The germline CDR1 and CDR2 sequences are MNHNS and SASEGT. The CDR3 is made up of 13 amino acids. CDR3 amino acids: CASSENGGRGYTF. The CDR3 DNA reads TGTGCCAGCAGTGAAAATGGGGGCCGCGGCTACACCTTC.

This chain joins TRBV6-5 and TRBJ2-5, with no clear D. The CDR3 totals 15 residues. The germline V gene encodes CDR1 MNHEY and CDR2 SVGAGI. V was shortened by 2 bases and J by 2 bases, with 12 bases between the two germline ends. This CDR3 reads CASSYTPVAQETQYF. In DNA, the CDR3 is TGTGCCAGCAGTTACACCCCCGTTGCGCAAGAGACCCAGTACTTC.

V gene TRBV2 combines with J gene TRBJ2-4; D is unclear. This CDR3 is 14 amino acids long. Trimming removed 7 bases at V and 0 bases at J, with 10 bases between. Germline loops: CDR1 SNHLY, CDR2 FYNNEI. This CDR3 reads CASIQILAKNIQYF. The CDR3 DNA is TGTGCCAGCATACAGATACTAGCCAAAAACATTCAGTACTTC.

The V and J genes are TRBV2 and TRBJ1-3, with D hard to call. Germline V gene data show CDR1 as SNHLY and CDR2 as FYNNEI. Trimming left V 2 bases short and J 0 bases short, with 8 bases between. The CDR3 runs to 15 residues. This CDR3 is CASSENSVSGNTIYF. CDR3 nucleotide sequence: TGTGCCAGCAGTGAAAATAGCGTCTCTGGAAACACCATATATTTT.

The chain combines TRBV19 with TRBJ2-2, with TRBD1 matching over 7 bases. V lost 4 bases, J lost 5 bases, and 4 bases stayed unmatched. There are 14 residues in the CDR3. Germline CDR1 is LNHDA and CDR2 is SQIVND (reference sequence). The CDR3, as DNA: TGTGCCAGTAGTACAGACAGGGTTACCGGGGAGCTGTTTTTT. As protein: CASSTDRVTGELFF. The variable domain in full, completed from reference TRBV19 and TRBJ2-2, reads DGGITQSPKYLFRKEGQNVTLSCEQNLNHDAMYWYRQDPGQGLRLIYYSQIVNDFQKGDIAEGYSVSREKKESFPLTVTSAQKNPTAFYLCASSTDRVTGELFFGEGSRLTVL.

The V gene is TRBV18, the J gene TRBJ2-3; D is perhaps TRBD1 (6 bases). V was pared by 1 base and J by 6 bases, with 14 bases between. The CDR3 extends over 15 amino acids. The germline V gene encodes CDR1 KGHSH and CDR2 LQKENI. The CDR3 reads CASSPRRQDRDTQYF. CDR3 nucleotides: TGTGCCAGCTCACCACGACGACAGGACCGGGATACGCAGTATTTT.

The chain couples TRBV7-9 to TRBJ1-2; D not resolved. The V end lost 5 bases, the J end lost 3 bases, and 10 bases lay between the germline ends. The length of the CDR3 is 13 residues. Germline CDR1 is SEHNR and CDR2 is FQNEAQ (reference sequence). The CDR3 DNA follows: TGTGCCAGCAGCCCGGATACAGACTATGGCTACACCTTC. The encoded protein is CASSPDTDYGYTF.

This clone has only one observation. V is TRBV2 and J is TRBJ1-2; a possible D gene is TRBD1 (5 bases). The V gene's germline CDR1 is SNHLY and CDR2 FYNNEI. The CDR3 is made up of 13 amino acids. The V gene lost 3 bases and the J gene lost 4 bases, with 9 bases spanning the gap. The CDR3 region is CASSDRGIYGYTF. The CDR3 DNA reads as TGTGCCAGCAGTGATCGGGGGATCTATGGCTACACCTTC.

The CDR3 DNA reads as TGCGCCAGCAGCCTTGTAGGGACAGGGGTAGGAAGCGAGCAGTACTTC. Protein sequence: CASSLVGTGVGSEQYF. The chain links TRBV5-1 to TRBJ2-7; 10 bases match TRBD1. The CDR3 extends over 16 amino acids. J lost 6 bases, V lost 4 bases, and 13 bases had no gene match. Germline values: CDR1 SGHRS, CDR2 YFSETQ.

This chain connects TRBV3-1 (or the pseudogene TRBV3-2) to TRBJ1-2; D unclear. There are 12 residues in the CDR3. Trimming left V 0 bases short and J 5 bases short, with 4 bases between. Germline V gene sequence: CDR1 LGHDT, CDR2 YNNKEL (reference sequence). CDR3 DNA: TGTGCCAGCAGCCAAGAACAGTATGGCTACACCTTC. It specifies CASSQEQYGYTF.